Following are 26 T cell receptor beta chains from one sample sequenced in a study of human T cells and chemical hapten exposure. TCRdb ran MiXCR on the RACE reads and lists one entry per CDR3 protein. The sample lists about 120,000 distinct CDR3 sequences, approximately 13% occurring once. Noted time point: pre-sensitization, week 0. Treatment in this sample: therapeutic diphenylcyclopropenone sensitization with weekly scalp DPC. The sequences come from whole blood, collected in connection with sensitization to the hapten diphenylcyclopropenone (DPC). These TCRs come from a woman younger than 35 with alopecia areata. Some clones in this sample may be carry-over from other donors' samples.

This clonotype was recorded many times. The V and J genes are TRBV4-3 and TRBJ1-2, with D tentatively TRBD1 (5 bases). Trimming removed 1 base from V and 4 bases from J, with 13 bases in between. The CDR3 length is 15 residues. CDR1 is LGHNA, CDR2 YSLEER, per germline. The CDR3 loop is CASSQVPGRIYGYTF. The DNA of the CDR3 is TGCGCCAGCAGCCAAGTACCGGGACGGATCTATGGCTACACCTTC.

This sequence joins TRBV7-9 and TRBJ2-1, with D possibly matching TRBD2 (6 bases). Germline CDR1 is SEHNR and CDR2 is FQNEAQ (reference sequence). V was shortened by 5 bases and J by 8 bases, with 19 bases between the two germline ends. This CDR3 has 15 amino acids. Here the CDR3 reads CASSRHLSGGDEQFF. In DNA form, the CDR3 reads TGTGCCAGCAGCCGCCACCTTAGCGGTGGGGATGAGCAGTTCTTC.

This chain joins TRBV7-2 and TRBJ1-2, with D possibly TRBD1 on 6 matching bases. The CDR3 consists of 13 residues. Trimming shortened V by 4 bases and J by 8 bases, and 14 bases separated the two germline ends. CDR1 SGHTA and CDR2 FQGNSA come from the germline V gene. CDR3 DNA sequence: TGTGCCAGCAGCTCTAACAGGGAAATCGGCTACACCTTC. This encodes CASSSNREIGYTF.

This clonotype was recorded a few times. V gene TRBV4-3 combines with J gene TRBJ1-2, with 7 bases lining up with TRBD1. CDR1 is LGHNA and CDR2 is YSLEER in the germline V gene. Trimming removed 0 bases from V and 5 bases from J; junction bases left unmatched: 6. This CDR3 has 15 residues. For the CDR3, the DNA is TGCGCCAGCAGCCAAGATGGAGACAGGGTATATGGCTACACCTTC. Translation gives CASSQDGDRVYGYTF.

The chain links TRBV9 to TRBJ2-3; D not certain. The CDR3 runs to 13 residues. Germline loops: CDR1 SGDLS, CDR2 YYNGEE. V was trimmed by 5 bases and J by 3 bases, leaving 10 bases between them. CDR3 nucleotides: TGTGCCAGCAGTGTTAGCTTTACAGATACGCAGTATTTT. Translating it yields CASSVSFTDTQYF.

This clonotype was observed at least ten times. The chain has TRBV6-2 or TRBV6-3 and TRBJ2-2; D is perhaps TRBD2 (6 bases). The V end lost 9 bases, the J end lost 3 bases, and 17 bases lay between the germline ends. The CDR3 runs to 15 residues. Germline CDR1 is MNHEY and CDR2 is SVGEGT. The chain's CDR3 is CASRRGERDTGELFF. As DNA, the CDR3 is TGTGCCAGTCGGCGCGGGGAAAGGGACACCGGGGAGCTGTTTTTT.

The chain employs TRBV28 and TRBJ2-1; D may be TRBD2 (7 bases). Germline values: CDR1 MDHEN, CDR2 SYDVKM. The CDR3 has 14 amino acids. The V end was cut by 5 bases, the J end by 9 bases, with 17 bases between. The CDR3 DNA follows: TGTGCCAGCAGTCCCCCGGGGAGGGGGACTGAGCAGTTCTTC. Its protein is CASSPPGRGTEQFF.

In this sample, this clonotype turned up many times. The chain couples TRBV30 to TRBJ1-6; D might be TRBD1 (5 bases). The CDR3 spans 15 residues. V lost 0 bases, J lost 7 bases, and 13 bases lay in between. Germline V gene lookup returns CDR1 GTSNPN and CDR2 SVGIG (reference sequence). CDR3 bases: TGTGCCTGGAGTGTACAAGGGGCCGTGAATTCACCCCTCCACTTT. Protein sequence: CAWSVQGAVNSPLHF.

This clonotype was seen a few times. The chain recombines TRBV7-6 with TRBJ2-3, with 7 positions matching TRBD1. Germline V gives CDR1 SGHVS, CDR2 FNYEAQ. J gave up 3 bases and V 5 bases, and 8 bases lay outside the gene matches. The CDR3 is made up of 15 amino acids. This CDR3 is CASSQNRGATDTQYF. The CDR3 DNA reads TGTGCCAGCAGCCAAAACAGGGGAGCGACAGATACGCAGTATTTT. Based on the CDR3 plus reference TRBV7-6 and TRBJ2-3, the full variable domain is GAGVSQSPRYKVTKRGQDVALRCDPISGHVSLYWYRQALGQGPEFLTYFNYEAQQDKSGLPNDRFSAERPEGSISTLTIQRTEQRDSAMYRCASSQNRGATDTQYFGPGTRLTVL.

This clonotype was counted ten times or more. The rearrangement links TRBV18 to TRBJ1-1, with TRBD1 matching over 8 bases. V dropped 5 bases and J dropped 1; count of bases not matched to a gene: 9. Germline CDR1 KGHSH, CDR2 LQKENI. CDR3 length equals 16 residues. CDR3 sequence: CASSAVMDRANTEAFF. The CDR3 nucleotides are TGTGCCAGCTCAGCCGTGATGGACAGGGCGAACACTGAAGCTTTCTTT. Combining the CDR3 with reference TRBV18 and TRBJ1-1 gives the whole variable domain NAGVMQNPRHLVRRRGQEARLRCSPMKGHSHVYWYRQLPEEGLKFMVYLQKENIIDESGMPKERFSAEFPKEGPSILRIQQVVRGDSAAYFCASSAVMDRANTEAFFGQGTRLTVV.

The rearrangement joins TRBV20-1 to TRBJ2-5; D unresolved. V was pared by 5 bases and J by 4 bases, with 8 bases between. Germline lookup yields CDR1 DFQATT and CDR2 SNEGSKA (reference sequence). This CDR3 region has 11 residues. In DNA, the CDR3 is TGCAGTGCTGGGGTCGTAGAGACCCAGTACTTC. This codes for CSAGVVETQYF.

The chain employs TRBV3-1 and TRBJ2-5, with 7 nucleotides matching TRBD1. V lost 6 bases, J lost 0 bases, and 7 bases stayed unmatched. CDR1 is LGHDT and CDR2 is YNNKEL in the germline V gene (reference sequence). The CDR3 length is 15 residues. DNA for the CDR3: TGTGCCAGCAGTCCCAGGGGGAAGTACCAAGAGACCCAGTACTTC. The encoded protein is CASSPRGKYQETQYF.

There are many counts of this clonotype. This chain uses TRBV7-6 with TRBJ1-3; D is undetermined. This CDR3 has 15 amino acids. The ends were cut back, 1 base at V and 0 bases at J, with 7 bases in the middle. Germline assignment: CDR1 SGHVS and CDR2 FNYEAQ. Here the CDR3 reads CASSLDANSGNTIYF. DNA of the CDR3: TGTGCCAGCAGCTTAGACGCCAACTCTGGAAACACCATATATTTT.

This sequence joins TRBV7-8 and TRBJ1-5; D not certain. Trimming removed 4 bases at V and 5 bases at J, with 9 bases between. The CDR3 extends over 13 amino acids. Germline CDR1 is SGHVS and CDR2 is FQNEAQ. CDR3 sequence reads: CASSSRRDQPQHF. DNA of the CDR3: TGTGCCAGCAGCTCTAGGAGGGATCAGCCCCAGCATTTT.

This clonotype was found many times. This rearrangement joins TRBV6-6 to TRBJ2-1; 15 bases line up with TRBD2. V was clipped by 7 bases and J by 9 bases; unmatched bases: 10. The CDR3 totals 16 residues. The germline gives CDR1 MNHNY, CDR2 SVGAGI (reference sequence). CDR3 sequence (DNA): TGTGCCAGCACCCGAGGACTAGCGGGGGGGCCGGGTGAGCAGTTCTTC. Protein: CASTRGLAGGPGEQFF.

This clonotype has a count of ten or more. For the CDR3, the DNA is TGTGCCAGCAGTTTGGGGGATAATAGCAATCAGCCCCAGCATTTT. The encoded protein is CASSLGDNSNQPQHF. The J gene is TRBJ1-5, the V gene TRBV12-3 or TRBV12-4; the D gene is possibly TRBD1 (5 bases). The CDR3 is 15 amino acids. Trimming took off 3 bases at V and 0 bases at J, with 9 bases between the two ends.

This clonotype was counted a few times. The chain employs TRBV7-2 and TRBJ2-3; D may be TRBD1 (6 bases). V shed 5 bases and J shed 0 bases, with 12 bases lying between them. The CDR3 sequence is 15 residues long. CDR1 and CDR2 (germline): SGHTA, FQGNSA. Written as DNA, the CDR3 is TGTGCCAGCAGCCACAGGGTAACCAGCACAGATACGCAGTATTTT. It specifies CASSHRVTSTDTQYF.

This clonotype came up many times. The chain carries TRBV6-2 or TRBV6-3 and TRBJ2-3, with TRBD2 matching 9 bases. In germline, CDR1 is MNHEY, CDR2 SVGEGT. The CDR3 loop spans 19 amino acids. Trimming cost V 0 bases and J 3 bases; bases outside gene matches: 13. CDR3 coding DNA: TGTGCCAGCAGTTACTCTAAAACGAGCGGGGGGCCCTTGACAGATACGCAGTATTTT. Protein: CASSYSKTSGGPLTDTQYF.

About this clonotype: A clone one base away is much larger, so this may be a read error. The chain uses TRBV9 and TRBJ1-1; the D gene is possibly TRBD1 (5 bases). Germline-derived CDR1 and CDR2 are SGDLS and YYNGEE. The CDR3 loop spans 14 amino acids. CDR3 protein: CACSVGGTALEAFF. CDR3 nucleotide sequence: TGTGCCTGCAGCGTAGGAGGGACGGCACTTGAAGCTTTCTTT. The whole variable domain, remainder taken from reference TRBV9 and TRBJ1-1, is DSGVTQTPKHLITATGQRVTLRCSPRSGDLSVYWYQQSLDQGLQFLIQYYNGEERAKGNILERFSAQQFPDLHSELNLSSLELGDSALYFCACSVGGTALEAFFGQGTRLTVV.

This clonotype occurred many times. The chain recombines TRBV7-6 with TRBJ2-2; D possibly corresponds to TRBD2 (5 bases). Trimming stripped 5 bases from V and 3 bases from J, with 19 bases between. The CDR3 spans 17 residues. Germline V gives CDR1 SGHVS, CDR2 FNYEAQ. The CDR3 coding sequence is TGTGCCAGCAGCCAGACTCGCGGGCAGTCAGACACCGGGGAGCTGTTTTTT. Its protein is CASSQTRGQSDTGELFF. The full variable domain, rest sourced from reference TRBV7-6 and TRBJ2-2, is GAGVSQSPRYKVTKRGQDVALRCDPISGHVSLYWYRQALGQGPEFLTYFNYEAQQDKSGLPNDRFSAERPEGSISTLTIQRTEQRDSAMYRCASSQTRGQSDTGELFFGEGSRLTVL.

The chain employs TRBV29-1 and TRBJ1-5; no reliable D call. The V end lost 3 bases, the J end lost 7 bases, and 10 bases lay between the germline ends. The CDR3 has 12 residues. CDR1 is SQVTM, CDR2 ANQGSEA, per germline. The CDR3 DNA follows: TGCAGCGTTGACTCCCCCTGGCAGCCCCAGCATTTT. Translated, it gives CSVDSPWQPQHF.

The rearrangement joins TRBV18 to TRBJ1-2, with TRBD1 matching 8 bases. This CDR3 region has 13 residues. After removal of 8 bases from V and 5 bases from J, the junction contained 7 bases not matched to a gene. Germline-derived CDR1 and CDR2 are KGHSH and LQKENI. The CDR3, as DNA: TGTGCCAGCCTCCAGGACAGGGCGTATGGCTACACCTTC. Translated, it gives CASLQDRAYGYTF.

This clonotype was counted at least ten times. V gene TRBV5-5 combines with J gene TRBJ2-7; 9 bases agree with TRBD2. V gave up 0 bases and J gave up 7 bases; unmatched junction bases: 8. This CDR3 is built from 15 residues. CDR1 SGHKS and CDR2 YYEKEE come from the germline V gene (reference sequence). CDR3 sequence reads: CASSLGLAETLEQYF. CDR3 sequence (DNA): TGTGCCAGCAGCTTGGGACTAGCGGAGACCTTGGAGCAGTACTTC.

The chain carries TRBV4-3 and TRBJ1-4; a weak D match, TRBD1 (5 bases). V shed 1 base and J shed 3 bases, with 6 bases lying between them. The germline CDR1 and CDR2 sequences are LGHNA and YSLEER. The CDR3 covers 14 residues. In DNA, the CDR3 is TGCGCCAGCAGCCAAGCGGGACCTAATGAAAAACTGTTTTTT. Its protein is CASSQAGPNEKLFF.

This clonotype has just a few counts. V is TRBV27 and J is TRBJ1-1; maybe TRBD1 (6 bases). The length of the CDR3 is 12 residues. V lost 8 bases and J lost 3, with 10 bases in between. Germline V CDR1 and CDR2: MNHEY, SMNVEV (reference sequence). The CDR3 reads CASCRQDTEAFF. CDR3 DNA sequence: TGTGCCAGCTGTAGACAGGACACTGAAGCTTTCTTT.

This clonotype was observed a few times. The chain has TRBV10-3 and TRBJ1-2; 8 bases match TRBD1. This CDR3 spans 15 amino acids. Per the germline V gene, CDR1 is ENHRY and CDR2 is SYGVKD. Unmatched junction bases numbered 11, after V lost 5 bases and J lost 6 bases. The CDR3, as DNA: TGTGCCATCAGTTCGACAGGGGCAGAGGTGGATGGCTACACCTTC. As protein: CAISSTGAEVDGYTF.